The following is a TCR beta chain sequence with its context. Original processing methods: Amplification of reference gene primers provided the estimated nucleated cell counts. Assay used: immunoSEQ multiplex PCR; TCRdb lists only in-frame clones, some missing. The V and J calls and clone size come from that table; D and trimming were worked out from the DNA. Altogether just over 60,000 clones are present, around 85% being singletons, with the ten largest covering 15% to 20%. Trimming removed 5 bases from V and 4 bases from J, with 11 bases in between. The CDR3 length is 13 residues. This sample is part of a study of blood T cell repertoires in COVID-19. Turning to the study itself: From T cells, B-cell-depleted T cells, or PBMCs came the material, which was cDNA or gDNA.

The source is a man aged 60-69 years with acute or convalescent COVID-19. Sequenced input: peripheral blood. This sequence joins TRBV23-1 and TRBJ2-5; possible D gene TRBD1, 6 bases. TRBV23-1 falls under the ORF class, with uncertain function. The CDR3 is CASSKQGRETQYF. As DNA, the CDR3 is TGCGCCAGCAGTAAGCAGGGGCGAGAGACCCAGTACTTC.